The 20 T cell receptor beta chains presented below share a single source sample, sequenced in a study of early T cells in non-severe SARS-CoV-2 infection. TCRdb recomputed calls from the 5' RACE reads with MiXCR, one row per CDR3 protein. The sample yields 50,000 to 60,000 distinct CDR3 sequences, over 9.5% seen once. The sample taken for sequencing was whole blood. All receptors derive from an adult who was a healthcare worker with PCR-confirmed SARS-CoV-2 infection or an uninfected control (not recorded which).

This clonotype was detected a few times. The chain uses TRBV24-1 and TRBJ2-3; D possibly corresponds to TRBD1 (5 bases). CDR3 size: 16 residues. V dropped 3 bases and J dropped 0 bases, with 12 bases sitting between them. CDR1 KGHDR and CDR2 SFDVKD come from the germline V gene. The CDR3 nucleotides read TGTGCCACCAGTGATCGAGCAGGGCCTAGCACAGATACGCAGTATTTT. Translation gives CATSDRAGPSTDTQYF.

This clonotype was seen many times. A junction boundary mismatches the germline segment, possibly from a read error. The V gene is TRBV7-9, the J gene TRBJ1-1; TRBD1 might be the D (5 bases). This CDR3 has 13 residues. The germline V gene encodes CDR1 SEHNR and CDR2 FQNEAQ (reference sequence). CDR3 coding DNA: TGTGCCAGCAGTTTAGTTGAGGGAGGGGTAGCTTTCTTT. As protein: CASSLVEGGVAFF.

This clonotype was counted between two and nine times. The V and J genes are TRBV21-1 and TRBJ1-5; the table's D call of TRBD1 was not tested on the DNA. TRBV21-1 is a recognized pseudogene. The CDR3 extends over 15 amino acids. The CDR3 nucleotides are TGTGCCAGCAGCAAGGCCCGGGATCCGAATCAGCCCCAGCATTTT. This gives the protein CASSKARDPNQPQHF.

Note on this clonotype: A read error may be the cause here, since a much bigger clone is one base away. V and J are TRBV18 and TRBJ1-4; D call uncertain. The CDR3 loop spans 15 amino acids. Trimming took 0 bases from V and 6 from J, leaving 11 bases between them. Germline assignment: CDR1 KGHSH and CDR2 LQKENI. In DNA, the CDR3 is TGTGCCAGCTCACCACCAAGGGTACCTGATGAAAAACTGTTTTTT. It yields the protein CASSPPRVPDEKLFF.

The CDR3 here is CATSDFTGPIAGGEQFF. The CDR3 coding sequence is TGTGCCACCAGTGATTTTACAGGGCCGATAGCGGGAGGTGAGCAGTTCTTC. The chain joins TRBV24-1 to TRBJ2-1; 10 bases are a match to TRBD2. V lost 1 base, J lost 9 bases, and 11 bases stayed unmatched. Germline V gene lookup returns CDR1 KGHDR and CDR2 SFDVKD. The CDR3 covers 17 residues.

This rearrangement joins TRBV4-1 to TRBJ1-3; D might be TRBD1 (6 bases). V was pared by 0 bases and J by 4 bases, with 16 bases between. This CDR3 comprises 17 residues. Per the germline V gene, CDR1 is MGHRA and CDR2 is YSYEKL. The CDR3 protein is CASSQDRTRTAGNTIYF. CDR3 DNA: TGCGCCAGCAGCCAAGATAGGACTAGGACAGCAGGAAACACCATATATTTT.

This clonotype was counted only a few times. DNA for the CDR3: TGTGCCAGCAGCCCTCAAGGACGAGCCGACACTGAAGCTTTCTTT. As protein: CASSPQGRADTEAFF. The chain employs TRBV9 and TRBJ1-1; no definite D call. Trimming took 4 bases from V and 3 from J, leaving 16 bases between them. The CDR3 loop spans 15 amino acids. CDR1 is SGDLS, CDR2 YYNGEE, per germline.

This clonotype was counted many times. The V and J genes are TRBV29-1 and TRBJ2-7; the D call may be TRBD1 or TRBD2 (5 bases each). Germline V gene data show CDR1 as SQVTM and CDR2 as ANQGSEA. CDR3 length equals 12 residues. V lost 1 base and J lost 5, with 9 bases in between. The CDR3, as DNA: TGCAGCGTTGAAGCCGGGACCGACGAGCAGTACTTC. Encoded protein: CSVEAGTDEQYF.

This clonotype has at least ten counts. The chain couples TRBV11-2 to TRBJ2-3; 10 bases align to TRBD1. The CDR3 is made up of 16 amino acids. The V gene's germline CDR1 is SGHAT and CDR2 FQNNGV. V shed 1 base, J shed 0 bases, and the junction held 1 base outside the gene matches. CDR3 nucleotides: TGTGCCAGCAGCTTAGGGACAGGGGGTAGCACAGATACGCAGTATTTT. Protein product: CASSLGTGGSTDTQYF.

This clonotype was counted a few times. The rearrangement uses TRBV11-2 and TRBJ1-6; a possible D gene is TRBD1 (5 bases). From germline, CDR1 is SGHAT and CDR2 FQNNGV. This CDR3 has 14 residues. The V gene lost 5 bases and the J gene lost 6 bases, with 11 bases spanning the gap. The CDR3 coding sequence is TGTGCCAGCAGCCCGGGACGGGTTAATTCACCCCTCCACTTT. Residues: CASSPGRVNSPLHF.

The genes are TRBV12-3 or TRBV12-4 and TRBJ2-7; tentatively, D is TRBD1 (5 bases). V was trimmed by 0 bases and J by 2 bases, leaving 11 bases between them. The CDR3 has 15 amino acids. CDR3 sequence reads: CASSLAGVRAYEQYF. The CDR3 DNA reads as TGTGCCAGCAGTTTAGCAGGGGTTCGGGCCTACGAGCAGTACTTC.

V is TRBV7-2 and J is TRBJ2-5, with D unclear. This CDR3 spans 15 amino acids. The germline CDR1 and CDR2 sequences are SGHTA and FQGNSA. V lost 5 bases, J lost 4 bases, and 17 bases lay in between. The CDR3 DNA sequence: TGTGCCAGCAGCAGGCTTCCACAAACCCCAGAGACCCAGTACTTC. This encodes CASSRLPQTPETQYF.

This clonotype was detected ten times or more. The genes are TRBV5-1 and TRBJ1-1; possibly TRBD1 for D (5 bases). The germline V gene has CDR1 SGHRS and CDR2 YFSETQ. V lost 0 bases to trimming and J lost 4 bases, with 10 bases between them. The CDR3 length is 14 residues. In nucleotides, the CDR3 is TGCGCCAGCAGCTTGGCCGGGGCGGGCACTGAAGCTTTCTTT. Residues: CASSLAGAGTEAFF.

The chain has TRBV3-1 and TRBJ1-2; D not certain. Germline loops: CDR1 LGHDT, CDR2 YNNKEL (reference sequence). The CDR3 spans 13 residues. The V gene lost 1 base and the J gene lost 6 bases, with 9 bases spanning the gap. The CDR3 sequence: CASSQGLSDGYTF. Here the CDR3 DNA reads TGTGCCAGCAGCCAAGGTCTGAGTGATGGCTACACCTTC.

This clonotype turned up a few times. The chain recombines TRBV29-1 with TRBJ2-2; D is uncertain. Germline CDR1 and CDR2: SQVTM and ANQGSEA. Trimming shortened V by 4 bases and J by 3 bases, and 9 bases separated the two germline ends. This CDR3 region has 13 residues. CDR3 coding DNA: TGCAGCGTTGTTCCGGTAGACACCGGGGAGCTGTTTTTT. Residues: CSVVPVDTGELFF.

This clonotype appeared many times. The chain couples TRBV5-1 to TRBJ2-3; 7 bases fit TRBD2. CDR3 length equals 19 residues. Germline CDR1 and CDR2: SGHRS and YFSETQ. V lost 0 bases to trimming and J lost 4 bases; unmatched junction nucleotides: 17. Here the CDR3 reads CASSLAGSGFGRPPDTQYF. The CDR3, as DNA: TGCGCCAGCAGCTTGGCTGGTAGCGGGTTTGGCCGTCCCCCAGATACGCAGTATTTT.

In this sample, this clonotype turned up many times. This chain joins TRBV18 and TRBJ1-1, with unresolved D. The V end was cut by 5 bases, the J end by 0 bases, with 10 bases between. The CDR3 is made up of 14 amino acids. Germline V gene lookup returns CDR1 KGHSH and CDR2 LQKENI. CDR3 in amino acids: CASSDRGLNTEAFF. CDR3 in DNA: TGTGCCAGCTCAGATCGAGGACTGAACACTGAAGCTTTCTTT. The full variable domain, with the rest looked up from reference TRBV18 and TRBJ1-1, is NAGVMQNPRHLVRRRGQEARLRCSPMKGHSHVYWYRQLPEEGLKFMVYLQKENIIDESGMPKERFSAEFPKEGPSILRIQQVVRGDSAAYFCASSDRGLNTEAFFGQGTRLTVV.

The J gene is TRBJ1-1, the V gene TRBV30; unclear D gene. The V end lost 2 bases, the J end lost 4 bases, and 11 bases lay between the germline ends. The CDR3 contains 13 residues. Germline values: CDR1 GTSNPN, CDR2 SVGIG (reference sequence). In DNA, the CDR3 is TGTGCCTGGAGTAGGGTTTTGAGCACTGAAGCTTTCTTT. This encodes CAWSRVLSTEAFF.

This clonotype was counted a few times. The J gene is TRBJ2-3, the V gene TRBV29-1; D ambiguous. The V gene lost 4 bases and the J gene lost 0 bases, with 8 bases spanning the gap. The CDR3 length is 13 residues. CDR1 and CDR2 (germline): SQVTM, ANQGSEA. The CDR3 here is CSVGAISTDTQYF. The CDR3 nucleotides read TGCAGCGTTGGGGCTATCAGCACAGATACGCAGTATTTT.

In its sample, this clonotype was seen many times. The chain uses TRBV20-1 and TRBJ1-5, with D perhaps matching TRBD1 (5 bases). V was clipped by 6 bases and J by 6 bases, with 12 bases between them. The germline CDR1 and CDR2 sequences are DFQATT and SNEGSKA (reference sequence). This CDR3 comprises 12 residues. The CDR3 here is CSAGTGRQPQHF. CDR3 in DNA: TGCAGTGCCGGGACTGGCCGTCAGCCCCAGCATTTT.